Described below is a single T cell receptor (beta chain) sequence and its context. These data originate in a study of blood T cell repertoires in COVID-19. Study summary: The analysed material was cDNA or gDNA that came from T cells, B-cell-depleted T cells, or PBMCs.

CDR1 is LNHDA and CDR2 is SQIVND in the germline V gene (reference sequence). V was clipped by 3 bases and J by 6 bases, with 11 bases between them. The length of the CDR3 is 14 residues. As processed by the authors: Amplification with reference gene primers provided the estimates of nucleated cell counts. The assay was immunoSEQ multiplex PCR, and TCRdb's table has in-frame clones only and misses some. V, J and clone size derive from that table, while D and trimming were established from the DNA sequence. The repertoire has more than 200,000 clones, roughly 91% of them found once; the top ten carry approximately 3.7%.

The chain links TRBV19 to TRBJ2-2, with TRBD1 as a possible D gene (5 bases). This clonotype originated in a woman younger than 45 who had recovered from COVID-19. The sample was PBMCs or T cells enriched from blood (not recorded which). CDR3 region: CASSIGAMSGELFF. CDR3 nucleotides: TGTGCCAGTAGTATTGGGGCTATGTCCGGGGAGCTGTTTTTT.